This TCR beta chain was obtained from a study of OX40 agonist ivuxolimab in advanced cancers. Germline CDR1 is SQVTM and CDR2 is ANQGSEA. V was cut by 6 bases and J by 2 bases, with 10 bases left in between. This CDR3 spans 12 amino acids. Method: immunoSEQ multiplex PCR; TCRdb's copy keeps in-frame clones and lacks some. The data hold fewer than 25,000 clones, with over 80% observed a single time. The chain joins TRBV29-1 to TRBJ1-2; D call uncertain. The sequence was collected from an adult with an advanced solid tumor such as melanoma, head and neck, liver or kidney cancer. Source: CD4+ or CD8+ T cells sorted from blood, taken in a trial of the OX40 agonist ivuxolimab. Here the CDR3 reads CSVGEGNYGYTF. The DNA for the CDR3 is TGCAGCGTCGGGGAGGGAAACTATGGCTACACCTTC.